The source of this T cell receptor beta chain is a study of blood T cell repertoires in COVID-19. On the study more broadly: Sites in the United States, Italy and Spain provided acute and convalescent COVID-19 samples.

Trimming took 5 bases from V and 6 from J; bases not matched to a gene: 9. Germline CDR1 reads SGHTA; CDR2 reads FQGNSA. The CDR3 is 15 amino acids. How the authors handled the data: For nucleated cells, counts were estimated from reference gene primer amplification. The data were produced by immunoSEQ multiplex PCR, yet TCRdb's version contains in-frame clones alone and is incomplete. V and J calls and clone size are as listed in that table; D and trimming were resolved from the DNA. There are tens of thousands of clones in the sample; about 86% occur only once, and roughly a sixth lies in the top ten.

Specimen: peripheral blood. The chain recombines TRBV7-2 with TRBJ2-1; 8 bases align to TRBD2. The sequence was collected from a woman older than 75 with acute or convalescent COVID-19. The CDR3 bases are TGTGCCAGCAGCCAAGCGGGGGCGATCCGCAATGAGCAGTTCTTC. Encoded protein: CASSQAGAIRNEQFF.